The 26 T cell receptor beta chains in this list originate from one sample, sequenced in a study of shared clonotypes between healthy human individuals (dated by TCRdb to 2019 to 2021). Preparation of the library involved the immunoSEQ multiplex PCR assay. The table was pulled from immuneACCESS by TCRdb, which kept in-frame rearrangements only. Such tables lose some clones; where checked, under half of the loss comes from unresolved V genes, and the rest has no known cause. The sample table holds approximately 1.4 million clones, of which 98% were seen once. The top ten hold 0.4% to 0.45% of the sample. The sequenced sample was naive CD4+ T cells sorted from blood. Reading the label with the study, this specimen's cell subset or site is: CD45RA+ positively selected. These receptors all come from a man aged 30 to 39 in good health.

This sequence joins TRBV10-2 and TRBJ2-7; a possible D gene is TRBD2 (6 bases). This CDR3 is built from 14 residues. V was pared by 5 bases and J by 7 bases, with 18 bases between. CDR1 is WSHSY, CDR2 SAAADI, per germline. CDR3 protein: CASSTLAPGGEQYF. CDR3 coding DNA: TGCGCCAGCAGTACCCTAGCCCCTGGAGGGGAGCAGTACTTC.

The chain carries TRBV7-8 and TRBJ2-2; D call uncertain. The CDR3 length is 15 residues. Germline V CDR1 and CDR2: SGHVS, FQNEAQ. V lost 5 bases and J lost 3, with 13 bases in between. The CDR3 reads CASSRRGWDTGELFF. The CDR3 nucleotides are TGTGCCAGCAGCCGGAGAGGATGGGACACCGGGGAGCTGTTTTTT.

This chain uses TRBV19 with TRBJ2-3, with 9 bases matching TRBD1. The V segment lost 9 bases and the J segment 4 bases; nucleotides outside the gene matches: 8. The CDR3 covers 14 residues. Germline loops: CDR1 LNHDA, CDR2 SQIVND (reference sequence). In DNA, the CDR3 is TGTGCCAGCAGAGGGGGGACAGGGCCAGATACGCAGTATTTT. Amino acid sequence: CASRGGTGPDTQYF.

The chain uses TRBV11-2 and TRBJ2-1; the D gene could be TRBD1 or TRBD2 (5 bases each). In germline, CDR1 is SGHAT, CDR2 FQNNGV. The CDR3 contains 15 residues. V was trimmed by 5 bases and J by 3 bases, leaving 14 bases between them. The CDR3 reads CASSPRGTIYNEQFF. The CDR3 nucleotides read TGTGCCAGCAGCCCGAGAGGGACCATCTACAATGAGCAGTTCTTC.

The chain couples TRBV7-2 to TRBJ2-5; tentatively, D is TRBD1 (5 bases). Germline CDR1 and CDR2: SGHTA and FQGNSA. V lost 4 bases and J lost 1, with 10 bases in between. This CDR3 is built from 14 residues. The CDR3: CASSWRQSQETQYF. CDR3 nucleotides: TGTGCCAGCAGCTGGAGACAGAGCCAAGAGACCCAGTACTTC. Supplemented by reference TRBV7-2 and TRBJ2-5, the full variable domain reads GAGVSQSPSNKVTEKGKDVELRCDPISGHTALYWYRQSLGQGLEFLIYFQGNSAPDKSGLPSDRFSAERTGGSVSTLTIQRTQQEDSAVYLCASSWRQSQETQYFGPGTRLLVL.

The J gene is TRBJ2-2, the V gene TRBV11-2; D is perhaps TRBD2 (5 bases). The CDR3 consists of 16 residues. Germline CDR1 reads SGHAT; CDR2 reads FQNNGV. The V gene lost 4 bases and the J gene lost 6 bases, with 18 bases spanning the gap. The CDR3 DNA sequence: TGTGCCAGCAGCTATATCCGGGGTCGGAAGGCCGGGGAGCTGTTTTTT. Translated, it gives CASSYIRGRKAGELFF.

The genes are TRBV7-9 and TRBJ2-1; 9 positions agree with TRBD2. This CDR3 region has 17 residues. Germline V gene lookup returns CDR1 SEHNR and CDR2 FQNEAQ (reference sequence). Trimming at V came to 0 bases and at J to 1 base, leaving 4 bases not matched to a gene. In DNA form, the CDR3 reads TGTGCCAGCAGCTTAGCAGCGGGAGGTATATCCTACAATGAGCAGTTCTTC. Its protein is CASSLAAGGISYNEQFF.

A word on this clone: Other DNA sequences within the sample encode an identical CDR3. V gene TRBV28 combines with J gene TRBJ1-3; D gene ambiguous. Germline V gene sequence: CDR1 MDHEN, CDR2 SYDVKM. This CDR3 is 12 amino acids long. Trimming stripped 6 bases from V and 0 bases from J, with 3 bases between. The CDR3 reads CASRSSGNTIYF. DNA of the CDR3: TGTGCCAGCAGGTCCTCTGGAAACACCATATATTTT.

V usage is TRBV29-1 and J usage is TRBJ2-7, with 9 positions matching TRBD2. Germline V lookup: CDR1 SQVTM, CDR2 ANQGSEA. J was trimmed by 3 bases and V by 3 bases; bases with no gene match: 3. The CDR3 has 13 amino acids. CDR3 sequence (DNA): TGCAGCGTTGATGCGGGGGGGCTCTACGAGCAGTACTTC. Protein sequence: CSVDAGGLYEQYF.

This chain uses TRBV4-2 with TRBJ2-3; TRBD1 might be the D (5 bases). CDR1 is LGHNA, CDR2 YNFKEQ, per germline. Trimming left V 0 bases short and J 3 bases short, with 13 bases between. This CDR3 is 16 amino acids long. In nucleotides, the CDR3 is TGTGCCAGCAGCCAAGACGGCAGGGAAGTTACAGATACGCAGTATTTT. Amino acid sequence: CASSQDGREVTDTQYF.

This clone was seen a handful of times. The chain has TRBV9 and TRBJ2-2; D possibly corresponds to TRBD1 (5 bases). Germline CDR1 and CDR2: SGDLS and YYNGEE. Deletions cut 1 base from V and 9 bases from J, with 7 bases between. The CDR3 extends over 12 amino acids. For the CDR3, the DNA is TGTGCCAGCAGCGTAACAGGCAGGGAGCTGTTTTTT. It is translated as CASSVTGRELFF.

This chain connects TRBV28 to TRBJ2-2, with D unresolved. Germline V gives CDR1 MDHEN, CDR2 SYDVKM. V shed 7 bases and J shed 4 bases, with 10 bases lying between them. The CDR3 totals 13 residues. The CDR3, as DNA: TGTGCCAGCACCACCATCATCACCGGGGAGCTGTTTTTT. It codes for CASTTIITGELFF.

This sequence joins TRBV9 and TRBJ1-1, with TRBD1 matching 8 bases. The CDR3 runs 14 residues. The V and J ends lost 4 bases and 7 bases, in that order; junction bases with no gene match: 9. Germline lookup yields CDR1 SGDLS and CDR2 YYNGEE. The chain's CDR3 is CASSRSGQEVEAFF. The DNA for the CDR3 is TGTGCCAGCAGCAGATCGGGACAGGAGGTTGAAGCTTTCTTT.

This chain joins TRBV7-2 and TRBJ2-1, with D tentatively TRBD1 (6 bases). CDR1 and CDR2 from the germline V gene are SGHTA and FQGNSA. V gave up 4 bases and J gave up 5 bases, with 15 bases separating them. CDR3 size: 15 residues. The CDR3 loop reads CASSSSGQFNNEQFF. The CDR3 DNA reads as TGTGCCAGCAGCTCCTCGGGACAATTTAACAATGAGCAGTTCTTC.

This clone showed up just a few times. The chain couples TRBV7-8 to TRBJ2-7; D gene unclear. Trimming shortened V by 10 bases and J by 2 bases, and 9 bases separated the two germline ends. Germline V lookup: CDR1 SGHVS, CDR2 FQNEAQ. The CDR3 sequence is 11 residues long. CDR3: CATSHAYEQYF. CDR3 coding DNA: TGTGCCACCTCTCACGCCTACGAGCAGTACTTC. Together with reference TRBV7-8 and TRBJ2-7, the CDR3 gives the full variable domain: GAGVSQSPRYKVAKRGQDVALRCDPISGHVSLFWYQQALGQGPEFLTYFQNEAQLDKSGLPSDRFFAERPEGSVSTLKIQRTQQEDSAVYLCATSHAYEQYFGPGTRLTVT.

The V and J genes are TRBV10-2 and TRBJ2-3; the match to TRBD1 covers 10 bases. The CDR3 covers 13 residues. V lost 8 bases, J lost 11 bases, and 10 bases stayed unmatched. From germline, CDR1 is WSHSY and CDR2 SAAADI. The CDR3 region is CASEGQGFRGQYF. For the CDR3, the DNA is TGCGCCAGCGAGGGACAGGGGTTTAGGGGGCAGTATTTT.

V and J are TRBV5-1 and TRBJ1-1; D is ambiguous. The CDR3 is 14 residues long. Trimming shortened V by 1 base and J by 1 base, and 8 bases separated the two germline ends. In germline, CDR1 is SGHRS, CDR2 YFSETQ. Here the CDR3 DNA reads TGCGCCAGCAGCTTGACACGGAGGAACACTGAAGCTTTCTTT. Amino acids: CASSLTRRNTEAFF.

The DNA of the CDR3 is TGCGCCAGCAGCCGAGAGAGCACGGTATTCTCTGGAAACACCATATATTTT. It translates to CASSRESTVFSGNTIYF. V gene TRBV5-1 combines with J gene TRBJ1-3; unclear D gene. V lost 4 bases to trimming and J lost 0 bases, with 17 bases between them. The CDR3 covers 17 residues. Per germline, CDR1 SGHRS and CDR2 YFSETQ.

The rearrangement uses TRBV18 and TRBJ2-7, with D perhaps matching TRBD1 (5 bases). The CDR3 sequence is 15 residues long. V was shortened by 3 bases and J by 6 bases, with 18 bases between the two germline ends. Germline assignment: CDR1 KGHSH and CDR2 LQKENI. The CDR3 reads CASSPGAPGIGEQYF. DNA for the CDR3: TGTGCCAGCTCACCTGGGGCACCGGGCATTGGCGAGCAGTACTTC. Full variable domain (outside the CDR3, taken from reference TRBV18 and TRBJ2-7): NAGVMQNPRHLVRRRGQEARLRCSPMKGHSHVYWYRQLPEEGLKFMVYLQKENIIDESGMPKERFSAEFPKEGPSILRIQQVVRGDSAAYFCASSPGAPGIGEQYFGPGTRLTVT.

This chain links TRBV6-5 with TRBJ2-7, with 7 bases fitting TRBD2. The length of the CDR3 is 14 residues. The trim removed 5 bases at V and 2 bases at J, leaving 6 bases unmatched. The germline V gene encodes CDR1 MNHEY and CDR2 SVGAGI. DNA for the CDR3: TGTGCCAGCAGTCGACAAGCGGGGCCCTACGAGCAGTACTTC. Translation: CASSRQAGPYEQYF.

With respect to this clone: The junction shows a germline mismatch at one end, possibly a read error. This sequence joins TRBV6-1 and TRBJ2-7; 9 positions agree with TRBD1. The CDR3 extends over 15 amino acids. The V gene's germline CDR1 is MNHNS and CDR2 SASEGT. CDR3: CASSKAGTGTYEQYF. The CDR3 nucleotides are TGTGCCAGCAGTAAAGCCGGGACAGGGACTTACGAGCAGTACTTC.

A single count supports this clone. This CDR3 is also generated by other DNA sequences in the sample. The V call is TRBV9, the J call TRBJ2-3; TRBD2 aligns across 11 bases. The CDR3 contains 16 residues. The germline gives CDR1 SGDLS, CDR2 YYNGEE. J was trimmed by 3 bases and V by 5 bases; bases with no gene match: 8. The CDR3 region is CASSATSGRGTDTQYF. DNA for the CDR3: TGTGCCAGCAGTGCCACTAGCGGGAGAGGGACAGATACGCAGTATTTT.

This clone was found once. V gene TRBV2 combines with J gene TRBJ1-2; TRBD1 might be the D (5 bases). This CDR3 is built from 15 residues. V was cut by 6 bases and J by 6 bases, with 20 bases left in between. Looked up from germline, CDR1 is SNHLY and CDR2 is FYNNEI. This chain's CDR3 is CASRPGQGLVNGYTF. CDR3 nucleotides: TGTGCCAGCAGACCCGGGCAGGGTCTCGTTAATGGCTACACCTTC.

CDR3 in amino acids: CAIPWGGSTDTQYF. The CDR3 DNA is TGCGCCATCCCCTGGGGAGGGTCAACAGATACGCAGTATTTT. The gene calls are TRBV10-1 and TRBJ2-3; 7 positions agree with TRBD2. The CDR3 has 14 residues. Trimming removed 10 bases from V and 3 bases from J; junction bases left unmatched: 10. CDR1 and CDR2 from the germline V gene are WNHNN and SYGVQD (reference sequence).

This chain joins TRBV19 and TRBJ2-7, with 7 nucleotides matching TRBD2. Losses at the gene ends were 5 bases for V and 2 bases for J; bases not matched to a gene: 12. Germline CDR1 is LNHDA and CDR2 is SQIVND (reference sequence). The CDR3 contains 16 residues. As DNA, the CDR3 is TGTGCCAGTAGTCCCCGTGTCCGGGGGGTAACCTACGAGCAGTACTTC. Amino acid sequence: CASSPRVRGVTYEQYF.

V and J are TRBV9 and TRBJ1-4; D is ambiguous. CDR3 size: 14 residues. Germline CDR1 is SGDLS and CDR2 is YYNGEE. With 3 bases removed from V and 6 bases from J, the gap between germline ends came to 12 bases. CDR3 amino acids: CASSAPGLDEKLFF. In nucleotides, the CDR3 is TGTGCCAGCAGCGCCCCGGGCCTGGATGAAAAACTGTTTTTT.